These T cell receptor beta chains were read from a single sample in a study of regulatory T cells in long-lasting Graves disease. TCRdb recomputed calls from the multiplex PCR reads with MiXCR, one row per CDR3 protein. This sample has 300,000 to 350,000 distinct CDR3 sequences, with about 19% found just once. The input for sequencing was peripheral blood mononuclear cells (PBMCs), taken when the disease was refractory, from a patient treated with antithyroid drugs. These receptors all stem from a female donor with Graves disease. CDR3s include the opening cysteine and the closing phenylalanine or tryptophan. Fields, in order: clone size, V gene, J gene, D gene, CDR3 DNA, CDR3 protein. The D gene is left open where the match is weak. A clone size is listed for some rows: how often the clone was seen (once, few, many), or a class if it is expanded.

abundance: many; v_gene: TRBV29-1; j_gene: TRBJ2-5; d_gene: -; CDR3nt: TGCAGCGTTGGCTCGGGTAGGGAGACCCAGTACTTC; CDR3aa: CSVGSGRETQYF
abundance: many; v_gene: TRBV28; j_gene: TRBJ2-7; d_gene: -; CDR3nt: TGTGCCAGCAGTCCGGCTGGAGACGGGATGCCCTACGAGCAGTACTTC; CDR3aa: CASSPAGDGMPYEQYF
abundance: many; v_gene: TRBV15; j_gene: TRBJ1-5; d_gene: -; CDR3nt: TGTGCCACCAGCAGAGGCCCCGATCAGCCCCAGCATTTT; CDR3aa: CATSRGPDQPQHF
abundance: few; v_gene: TRBV7-8; j_gene: TRBJ1-1; d_gene: -; CDR3nt: TGTGCCAGCAGCTTAGAGAGACAGAATGAAGCTTTCTTT; CDR3aa: CASSLERQNEAFF
abundance: -; v_gene: TRBV7-9; j_gene: TRBJ2-7; d_gene: TRBD2; CDR3nt: TGTGCCAGCAGCCCGCTAGCGGGAGTTACGTACGAGCAGTACTTC; CDR3aa: CASSPLAGVTYEQYF
abundance: many; v_gene: TRBV28; j_gene: TRBJ2-7; d_gene: TRBD2; CDR3nt: TGTGCCAGCAGTTTTTGGGGGGGTGACTTCGACGAGCAGTACTTC; CDR3aa: CASSFWGGDFDEQYF
abundance: -; v_gene: TRBV19; j_gene: TRBJ1-2; d_gene: TRBD1; CDR3nt: TGTGCCAGTAGTATAGTGACAGGGCGGGACTATGGCTACACCTTC; CDR3aa: CASSIVTGRDYGYTF
abundance: -; v_gene: TRBV28; j_gene: TRBJ2-1; d_gene: TRBD2; CDR3nt: TGTGCCAGCAGCCGGGGACTAGCGGGAAATGTTGAGCAGTTCTTC; CDR3aa: CASSRGLAGNVEQFF
abundance: many; v_gene: TRBV2; j_gene: TRBJ2-4; d_gene: -; CDR3nt: TGTGCCAGCAGTGGACAGGGAGGTTTGAACATTCAGTACTTC; CDR3aa: CASSGQGGLNIQYF
abundance: -; v_gene: TRBV29-1; j_gene: TRBJ1-4; d_gene: -; CDR3nt: TGCAGCGTTGAACAGACGGCTGGCCTGTTTTTT; CDR3aa: CSVEQTAGLFF
abundance: many; v_gene: TRBV28; j_gene: TRBJ2-7; d_gene: -; CDR3nt: TGTGCCAGCATTGCGGACAGCTCGAGCTCCTACGAGCAGTACTTC; CDR3aa: CASIADSSSSYEQYF
abundance: many; v_gene: TRBV12-3/TRBV12-4; j_gene: TRBJ1-6; d_gene: -; CDR3nt: TGTGCCAGCAGGATGGACAGAGCGCTTAATTCACCCCTCCACTTT; CDR3aa: CASRMDRALNSPLHF
abundance: -; v_gene: TRBV18; j_gene: TRBJ2-4; d_gene: TRBD1; CDR3nt: TGTGCCAGCTTCTCGAGCAGGGGGTTGGCCAAAAACATTCAGTACTTC; CDR3aa: CASFSSRGLAKNIQYF
abundance: few; v_gene: TRBV18; j_gene: TRBJ2-5; d_gene: -; CDR3nt: TGTGCCAGCTCACCTTATCGAACAGAGACCCAGTACTTC; CDR3aa: CASSPYRTETQYF
abundance: -; v_gene: TRBV11-2; j_gene: TRBJ2-7; d_gene: TRBD2; CDR3nt: TGTGCCAGCAGCTTGGCTAGCGGGGAGACCTACGAGCAGTACTTC; CDR3aa: CASSLASGETYEQYF
abundance: -; v_gene: TRBV20-1; j_gene: TRBJ2-7; d_gene: TRBD1; CDR3nt: TGCAGTGCGCCGACAGGGTACGAGCAGTACTTC; CDR3aa: CSAPTGYEQYF
abundance: many; v_gene: TRBV5-1; j_gene: TRBJ1-4; d_gene: TRBD1; CDR3nt: TGCGCCAGCAGCTTGGCGGCCCTGGGGACAGGGTCCAATGAAAAACTGTTTTTT; CDR3aa: CASSLAALGTGSNEKLFF
abundance: -; v_gene: TRBV7-8; j_gene: TRBJ2-5; d_gene: -; CDR3nt: TGTGCCAGCAGCCGGGGAGCCGCGTACCAAGAGACCCAGTACTTC; CDR3aa: CASSRGAAYQETQYF
abundance: many; v_gene: TRBV7-8; j_gene: TRBJ2-7; d_gene: TRBD1; CDR3nt: TGTGCCAGCAGCCGTGGACAGGGGGCAAGGGAGCAGTACTTC; CDR3aa: CASSRGQGAREQYF
abundance: few; v_gene: TRBV29-1; j_gene: TRBJ1-4; d_gene: -; CDR3nt: TGCAGCGTTGGAGAGCAGGATGAAAAACTGTTTTTT; CDR3aa: CSVGEQDEKLFF
abundance: many; v_gene: TRBV29-1; j_gene: TRBJ1-2; d_gene: -; CDR3nt: TGCAGCGTTCCAGGGGCTGTAGATGGCTACACCTTC; CDR3aa: CSVPGAVDGYTF
abundance: few; v_gene: TRBV10-2; j_gene: TRBJ2-5; d_gene: TRBD1; CDR3nt: TGCGCCAGCAGTGGGCCGGACAGGGTTTTGAAGACCCAGTACTTC; CDR3aa: CASSGPDRVLKTQYF
abundance: many; v_gene: TRBV28; j_gene: TRBJ1-3; d_gene: -; CDR3nt: TGTGCCAGCACCCTGCGGCAGGGGCTCGGAAACACCATATATTTT; CDR3aa: CASTLRQGLGNTIYF
abundance: many; v_gene: TRBV12-3/TRBV12-4; j_gene: TRBJ2-7; d_gene: TRBD2; CDR3nt: TGTGCCAGCAGTTTCGGCCGGACTAGCGGGGCTACCTACGAGCAGTACTTC; CDR3aa: CASSFGRTSGATYEQYF
abundance: -; v_gene: TRBV19; j_gene: TRBJ2-7; d_gene: -; CDR3nt: TGTGCCAGTAGTATATCGGGGATACTGTGGACCCAGGTGGGCGAGCAGTACTTC; CDR3aa: CASSISGILWTQVGEQYF
abundance: many; v_gene: TRBV12-5; j_gene: TRBJ1-1; d_gene: -; CDR3nt: TGTGCTAGTGGTTTGGGTATGAACACTGAAGCTTTCTTT; CDR3aa: CASGLGMNTEAFF
abundance: many; v_gene: TRBV15; j_gene: TRBJ1-5; d_gene: -; CDR3nt: TGTGCCACCTCTGGACGCGGGGGAGCTTTAAGCAATCAGCCCCAGCATTTT; CDR3aa: CATSGRGGALSNQPQHF
abundance: -; v_gene: TRBV5-1; j_gene: TRBJ2-1; d_gene: TRBD2; CDR3nt: TGCGCCAGCAGTTATCTAGCGGGACCCTACAATGAGCAGTTCTTC; CDR3aa: CASSYLAGPYNEQFF
abundance: few; v_gene: TRBV4-3; j_gene: TRBJ1-1; d_gene: -; CDR3nt: TGCGCCAGCAGCCAAGATCCGGGGATCACTGAAGCTTTCTTT; CDR3aa: CASSQDPGITEAFF
abundance: many; v_gene: TRBV28; j_gene: TRBJ2-5; d_gene: -; CDR3nt: TGTGCCAGCAGCGAGGACCCCTCCCAAGAGACCCAGTACTTC; CDR3aa: CASSEDPSQETQYF
abundance: few; v_gene: TRBV28; j_gene: TRBJ2-1; d_gene: -; CDR3nt: TGTGCCAGCAGTTCTCCCGGGACGTCGGCCGATGAGCAGTTCTTC; CDR3aa: CASSSPGTSADEQFF
abundance: once; v_gene: TRBV12-3/TRBV12-4; j_gene: TRBJ2-1; d_gene: -; CDR3nt: TGTGCCAGCAGTCAGTATGCCCCCGAGCAGTTCTTC; CDR3aa: CASSQYAPEQFF
abundance: -; v_gene: TRBV19; j_gene: TRBJ1-1; d_gene: -; CDR3nt: TGTGCCAGTAGCGACCGCCGGACTGAAGCTTTCTTT; CDR3aa: CASSDRRTEAFF
abundance: many; v_gene: TRBV30; j_gene: TRBJ1-5; d_gene: -; CDR3nt: TGTGCCTGGAGTTTGTCCGACACTGGCAATCAGCCCCAGCATTTT; CDR3aa: CAWSLSDTGNQPQHF
abundance: -; v_gene: TRBV10-3; j_gene: TRBJ2-7; d_gene: -; CDR3nt: TGTGCCATCAGTGAGGGCGGGACGTGGGGAGGCGAGCAGTACTTC; CDR3aa: CAISEGGTWGGEQYF
abundance: many; v_gene: TRBV7-2; j_gene: TRBJ2-7; d_gene: -; CDR3nt: TGTGCCAGCAGCTTAGCGGTTCAGGGTTTGGACTACGAGCAGTACTTC; CDR3aa: CASSLAVQGLDYEQYF
abundance: -; v_gene: TRBV20-1; j_gene: TRBJ2-2; d_gene: -; CDR3nt: TGCAGTGCTAGAGATTTGGGCACCGGGGAGCTGTTTTTT; CDR3aa: CSARDLGTGELFF
abundance: many; v_gene: TRBV12-3/TRBV12-4; j_gene: TRBJ2-7; d_gene: TRBD1; CDR3nt: TGTGCCAGCGGGACAGGTCCCTACGAGCAGTACTTC; CDR3aa: CASGTGPYEQYF
abundance: many; v_gene: TRBV6-5; j_gene: TRBJ2-7; d_gene: -; CDR3nt: TGTGCCAGCAGTTACAGACCCTACTCCTACGAGCAGTACTTC; CDR3aa: CASSYRPYSYEQYF
abundance: -; v_gene: TRBV20-1; j_gene: TRBJ1-5; d_gene: -; CDR3nt: TGCAGTGCTCTAGTTAGGGGCAATCAGCCCCAGCATTTT; CDR3aa: CSALVRGNQPQHF
abundance: many; v_gene: TRBV6-1; j_gene: TRBJ2-7; d_gene: TRBD2; CDR3nt: TGTGCCAGCTCCCGGGAGGCAGGGACCTACGAGCAGTACTTC; CDR3aa: CASSREAGTYEQYF
abundance: -; v_gene: TRBV4-1; j_gene: TRBJ2-5; d_gene: -; CDR3nt: TGCGCCAGCAGCCAAGATTACAGGCCCCAAGAGACCCAGTACTTC; CDR3aa: CASSQDYRPQETQYF